Below are 20 T cell receptor beta chains sequenced from a single sample in a study of regulatory T cells in long-lasting Graves disease. Regarding time point: persistent/refractory GD, antithyroid drugs over 5 years with positive TRAb. Construction of the TCR library relied on RNA isolated from PBMCs. HTBI primers from iRepertoire and Arm-PCR of CDR3 regions yielded the TCR beta libraries. TCRdb re-called the multiplex PCR reads with MiXCR, one entry per CDR3 protein. The table shows fewer than 450,000 distinct CDR3 sequences, with roughly a quarter occurring only once. The starting material was peripheral blood mononuclear cells (PBMCs), obtained when the disease was refractory, from a patient treated with antithyroid drugs. These receptors were taken from a female donor with Graves disease.

This clonotype was seen only a few times. J is TRBJ2-5 and V is TRBV20-1; 8 nucleotides line up with TRBD2. Germline lookup yields CDR1 DFQATT and CDR2 SNEGSKA (reference sequence). This CDR3 is built from 14 residues. Trimming removed 6 bases from V and 2 bases from J; junction bases left unmatched: 8. The CDR3 coding sequence is TGCAGTGCCTATAGCGGGACGCGACAAGAGACCCAGTACTTC. Its protein product is CSAYSGTRQETQYF.

Concerning this clonotype: Just one base apart from a much larger clone, this may be a read error. The chain has TRBV11-2 and TRBJ1-1; 8 positions agree with TRBD1. J was trimmed by 1 base and V by 8 bases; bases with no gene match: 6. The V gene's germline CDR1 is SGHAT and CDR2 FQNNGV. The CDR3 is 14 amino acids. CDR3 DNA sequence: TGTGCCAGCGGATCGACAGGGGCGAACACTGAAGCTTTCTTT. Its protein is CASGSTGANTEAFF.

Details on this clonotype: A much larger clone sits a single nucleotide away, making a read error possible. The chain links TRBV28 to TRBJ2-7; D not resolved. V lost 4 bases and J lost 6, with 7 bases in between. Per germline, CDR1 MDHEN and CDR2 SYDVKM. CDR3 length: 11 residues. The chain's CDR3 is CASSSGSEQYF. The CDR3, as DNA: TGTGCCAGCAGTTCAGGTAGCGAGCAGTACTTC.

This clonotype was detected ten times or more. The J gene is TRBJ2-7, the V gene TRBV5-1; 9 nucleotides agree with TRBD2. CDR1 SGHRS and CDR2 YFSETQ come from the germline V gene. This CDR3 contains 14 residues. J gave up 3 bases and V 4 bases, and 5 bases lay outside the gene matches. CDR3: CASSIGTSSYEQYF. CDR3 nucleotide sequence: TGCGCCAGCAGCATCGGGACTAGCAGCTACGAGCAGTACTTC.

This clonotype was found a few times. J is TRBJ2-7 and V is TRBV14; 7 bases match TRBD2. CDR3 length: 17 residues. CDR1 is SGHDN and CDR2 is FVKESK in the germline V gene. Trimming at V came to 0 bases and at J to 4 bases, leaving 12 bases not matched to a gene. As DNA, the CDR3 is TGTGCCAGCAGCCAAGAGAGAGCTAGCGGCTCCCCTTACGAGCAGTACTTC. Translating it yields CASSQERASGSPYEQYF. Full variable domain (missing parts from reference TRBV14 and TRBJ2-7): EAGVTQFPSHSVIEKGQTVTLRCDPISGHDNLYWYRRVMGKEIKFLLHFVKESKQDESGMPNNRFLAERTGGTYSTLKVQPAELEDSGVYFCASSQERASGSPYEQYFGPGTRLTVT.

A few counts support this clonotype. V and J are TRBV5-1 and TRBJ1-1; the D gene is possibly TRBD1 (5 bases). Trimming took off 4 bases at V and 1 base at J, with 20 bases between the two ends. CDR3 length: 17 residues. CDR1 and CDR2 (germline): SGHRS, YFSETQ. CDR3 bases: TGCGCCAGCAGCCCGGAGACACCAGGGAGGAGGAACACTGAAGCTTTCTTT. This sequence encodes CASSPETPGRRNTEAFF.

This clonotype was observed at least ten times. The rearrangement uses TRBV24-1 and TRBJ2-5; D may be TRBD1 (6 bases). Trimming took off 5 bases at V and 5 bases at J, with 14 bases between the two ends. The CDR3 extends over 14 amino acids. Looked up from germline, CDR1 is KGHDR and CDR2 is SFDVKD. The CDR3 sequence: CATSGADRRETQYF. DNA of the CDR3: TGTGCCACCAGTGGCGCAGACAGGCGGGAGACCCAGTACTTC.

Of note for this clonotype: A read error may be the cause here, since a much bigger clone is one base away. DNA for the CDR3: TGTGCCAGCAGTTCCGGGGGGGGTATCGACGAGCAGTACTTC. Amino acid sequence: CASSSGGGIDEQYF. The rearrangement uses TRBV6-8 and TRBJ2-7, with 8 bases lining up with TRBD2. Germline values: CDR1 MNHGY, CDR2 SAAAGT. The CDR3 has 14 residues. The ends lost 4 bases at V and 5 bases at J; junction bases unmatched: 7.

This clonotype was seen at least ten times. The rearrangement uses TRBV28 and TRBJ1-5, with D possibly being TRBD1 (5 bases). Germline values: CDR1 MDHEN, CDR2 SYDVKM. CDR3 length: 14 residues. Trimming removed 1 base from V and 3 bases from J, with 7 bases in between. The CDR3 DNA sequence: TGTGCCAGCAGTTTATCCAGGGTCAATCAGCCCCAGCATTTT. Protein: CASSLSRVNQPQHF.

This clonotype was seen more than once but under ten times. The chain is built from TRBV29-1 and TRBJ1-3, with D hard to call. Germline CDR1 and CDR2: SQVTM and ANQGSEA. Trimming took 5 bases from V and 0 from J, leaving 8 bases between them. This CDR3 contains 13 residues. The CDR3 nucleotides read TGCAGCGTTATACTCCGCTCTGGAAACACCATATATTTT. Translation gives CSVILRSGNTIYF.

This clonotype was observed once. The chain uses TRBV11-2 and TRBJ2-4, with D possibly matching TRBD2 (6 bases). Trimming removed 6 bases from V and 1 base from J, with 19 bases in between. Germline V gene data show CDR1 as SGHAT and CDR2 as FQNNGV. This CDR3 is built from 17 residues. The CDR3: CASSPPPRAGAKNIQYF. DNA of the CDR3: TGTGCCAGCAGTCCCCCCCCCCGGGCGGGGGCCAAAAACATTCAGTACTTC.

This clonotype was seen a few times. The chain employs TRBV7-2 and TRBJ2-3, with a weak D call TRBD2 (6 bases). Germline CDR1 is SGHTA and CDR2 is FQGNSA. The CDR3 extends over 15 amino acids. Between the trimmed V and J ends, which lost 5 bases and 2 bases, there was a span of 14 bases. In DNA form, the CDR3 reads TGTGCCAGCAGCGCGCAGGGACTGGCCACAGATACGCAGTATTTT. This gives the protein CASSAQGLATDTQYF.

This clonotype was detected only a few times. V is TRBV27 and J is TRBJ1-1; the D is unclear. The germline gives CDR1 MNHEY, CDR2 SMNVEV (reference sequence). The CDR3 is 13 amino acids. V was trimmed by 3 bases and J by 5 bases, leaving 10 bases between them. This CDR3 is CASSFSRSTEAFF. The DNA for the CDR3 is TGTGCCAGCAGTTTTTCGCGGAGTACTGAAGCTTTCTTT.

V gene TRBV24-1 combines with J gene TRBJ2-2, with TRBD2 matching over 7 bases. Losses at the gene ends were 5 bases for V and 1 base for J; bases not matched to a gene: 15. CDR3 length: 19 amino acids. Looked up from germline, CDR1 is KGHDR and CDR2 is SFDVKD. The CDR3 reads CATSATALGGAGNTGELFF. The CDR3 DNA reads as TGTGCCACCAGTGCAACCGCCCTGGGAGGGGCCGGGAACACCGGGGAGCTGTTTTTT.

This clonotype was counted at least ten times. The CDR3 bases are TGTGCCAGCTCACCGGGCAGGCACCGTGATCCCCAGCATTTT. It codes for CASSPGRHRDPQHF. The chain has TRBV18 and TRBJ1-5; no firm D call. CDR3 length: 14 amino acids. Germline V CDR1 and CDR2: KGHSH, LQKENI. Trimming removed 3 bases at V and 10 bases at J, with 16 bases between.

The chain couples TRBV7-3 to TRBJ2-2, with D hard to call. Germline assignment: CDR1 SGHTA and CDR2 FQGTGA. V lost 4 bases and J lost 7, with 13 bases in between. This CDR3 comprises 14 residues. In DNA, the CDR3 is TGTGCCAGCAGCTCATACAACTTGGGCGGGGAGCTGTTTTTT. It translates to CASSSYNLGGELFF.

The chain recombines TRBV19 with TRBJ2-2; TRBD1 is a possible D gene (5 bases). Germline CDR1 LNHDA, CDR2 SQIVND (reference sequence). The V end lost 7 bases, the J end lost 5 bases, and 14 bases lay between the germline ends. The CDR3 is 14 residues long. CDR3 in amino acids: CASTMVKGTGELFF. CDR3 bases: TGTGCCAGTACCATGGTAAAGGGGACCGGGGAGCTGTTTTTT.

This clonotype was counted many times. This chain joins TRBV5-1 and TRBJ1-1; D is unresolved. Trimming left V 0 bases short and J 5 bases short, with 17 bases between. Germline V CDR1 and CDR2: SGHRS, YFSETQ. The CDR3 consists of 16 residues. The CDR3 region is CASSLVPTREETEAFF. As DNA, the CDR3 is TGCGCCAGCAGCTTGGTGCCAACCCGAGAGGAAACTGAAGCTTTCTTT.

This clonotype was observed a few times. The J gene is TRBJ2-1, the V gene TRBV11-3, with D perhaps assigned TRBD1 or TRBD2 (7 bases each). This CDR3 contains 20 residues. Germline loops: CDR1 SGHNT, CDR2 YENEEA. Trimming pared 5 bases from V and 8 bases from J, leaving 34 bases between. The chain's CDR3 is CASSGRGGGDDHHRGDEQFF. CDR3 DNA: TGTGCCAGCAGCGGTAGGGGGGGGGGAGACGATCACCACAGGGGAGATGAGCAGTTCTTC.

On this clonotype itself: The final CDR3 position lacks the conserved phenylalanine or tryptophan, pointing to a likely read error. Written as DNA, the CDR3 is TGTGCCTGGAGTAGCCTACAGGGCCATGAAGCTTTCTCT. The encoded protein is CAWSSLQGHEAFS. This chain links TRBV30 with TRBJ1-1; D may be TRBD1 (6 bases). CDR1 is GTSNPN, CDR2 SVGIG, per germline (reference sequence). The length of the CDR3 is 13 residues. Trimming removed 2 bases at V and 7 bases at J, with 14 bases between.